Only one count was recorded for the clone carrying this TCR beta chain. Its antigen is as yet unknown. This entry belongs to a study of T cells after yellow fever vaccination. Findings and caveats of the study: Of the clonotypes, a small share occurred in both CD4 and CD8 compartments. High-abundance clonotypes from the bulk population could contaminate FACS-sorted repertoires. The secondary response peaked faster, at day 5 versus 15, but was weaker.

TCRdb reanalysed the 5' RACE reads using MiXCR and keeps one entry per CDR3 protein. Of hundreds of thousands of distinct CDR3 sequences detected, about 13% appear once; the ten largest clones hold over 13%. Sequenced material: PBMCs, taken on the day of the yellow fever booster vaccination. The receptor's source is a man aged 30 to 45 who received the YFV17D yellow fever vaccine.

CDR3 protein: CASSSPGQGIYEQYF. The CDR3 coding sequence is TGTGCCAGCAGTTCACCGGGACAGGGGATCTACGAGCAGTACTTC. The chain employs TRBV12-3 or TRBV12-4 and TRBJ2-7; 10 bases are a match to TRBD1. The CDR3 is made up of 15 amino acids. Trimming took 4 bases from V and 3 from J; bases not matched to a gene: 6.